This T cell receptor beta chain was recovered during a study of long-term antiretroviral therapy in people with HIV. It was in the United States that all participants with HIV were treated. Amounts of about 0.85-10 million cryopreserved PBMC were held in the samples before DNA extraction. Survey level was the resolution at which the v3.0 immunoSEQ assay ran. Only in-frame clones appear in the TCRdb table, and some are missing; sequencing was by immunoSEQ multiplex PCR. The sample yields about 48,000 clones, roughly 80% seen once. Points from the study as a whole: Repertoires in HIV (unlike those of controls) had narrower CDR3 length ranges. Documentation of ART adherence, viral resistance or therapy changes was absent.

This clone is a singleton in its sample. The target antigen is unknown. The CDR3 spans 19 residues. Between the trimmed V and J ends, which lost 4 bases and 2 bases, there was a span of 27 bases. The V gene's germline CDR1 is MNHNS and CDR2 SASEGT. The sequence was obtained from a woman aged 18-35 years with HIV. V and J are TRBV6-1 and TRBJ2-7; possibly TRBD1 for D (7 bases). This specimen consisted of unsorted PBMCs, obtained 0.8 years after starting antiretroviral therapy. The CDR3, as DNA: TGTGCCAGCAGTGCACAGGGGAATTACCGGGGGAGAGCGGCCTACGAGCAGTACTTC. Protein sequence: CASSAQGNYRGRAAYEQYF.